This entry features one TCR beta chain sequence. Trimming took 0 bases from V and 0 from J, leaving 5 bases between them. Per the germline V gene, CDR1 is MNHEY and CDR2 is SVGAGI. The CDR3 sequence is 14 residues long. TCRdb fed the RT-PCR reads into MiXCR, producing one record per CDR3 protein. The sample has roughly 500,000 distinct CDR3 sequences; around 25% are singletons. The data were taken from a study of response to subunit inactivated influenza vaccine. These same data were also listed under a study on T cells expressing NK-cell markers. That work states: Beta-chain TCR cDNA was generated via 5'RACE template switching with UMIs. Serological testing identified most of the eight sequenced donors as HCMV-seropositive and one as seronegative. Several of the experiments relied on an anti-gamma-delta TCR antibody so that only alpha-beta TCR T cells were sorted.

Here the sequenced sample was CD4+ T cells sorted from PBMCs, taken 11 to 12 days after vaccination. The rearrangement links TRBV6-5 to TRBJ1-1, with D hard to call. This receptor was taken from a man in his fifties who received an inactivated influenza vaccine. DNA of the CDR3: TGTGCCAGCAGTTACTCTCGAATGAACACTGAAGCTTTCTTT. This encodes CASSYSRMNTEAFF.